This T cell receptor beta chain emerged from a study of T-cell reconstitution after alpha-beta-depleted transplantation in children. Preparation of the TCRbeta library used unique molecular identifiers. TCRdb fed the PCR reads into MiXCR, producing one record per CDR3 protein. The table includes roughly 90,000 distinct CDR3 sequences, 10% to 15% detected once. This clonotype has ten or more counts. The germline V and J ends were trimmed by 1 base and 4 bases, with 10 bases remaining between them. Germline CDR1 and CDR2: SEHNR and FQNEAQ (reference sequence). CDR3 length: 14 amino acids. This sequence was found in a human donor who donated a stem cell graft to a child with inherited bone marrow failure. Specimen: PBMCs from the stem cell graft donor, collected from the stem cell graft. The V and J genes are TRBV7-9 and TRBJ2-5; tentatively, D is TRBD1 (6 bases). CDR3 region: CASSLVGQAETQYF. The CDR3 coding sequence is TGTGCCAGCAGCTTAGTGGGACAAGCAGAGACCCAGTACTTC. Full variable domain (remainder filled in from reference TRBV7-9 and TRBJ2-5): DTGVSQNPRHKITKRGQNVTFRCDPISEHNRLYWYRQTLGQGPEFLTYFQNEAQLEKSRLLSDRFSAERPKGSFSTLEIQRTEQGDSAMYLCASSLVGQAETQYFGPGTRLLVL.